Sequencing of this T cell receptor beta chain was carried out in a study of blood T cell repertoires in COVID-19. Overall study context: Samples taken during acute and convalescent COVID-19 were collected in the United States, Italy and Spain. T cells, B-cell-depleted T cells, or PBMCs supplied cDNA or gDNA.

This CDR3 has 13 amino acids. V was shortened by 6 bases and J by 6 bases, with 14 bases between the two germline ends. Original data processing: Nucleated cell counts were estimated from reference gene primer amplification. Only in-frame clones appear in the TCRdb table, and some are missing; sequencing was by immunoSEQ multiplex PCR. V, J and clone size derive from that table, while D and trimming were established from the DNA sequence. This repertoire shows about 50,000 clones, over 90% found once; its top ten account for 8.5% to 10%. The sequencing sample was made of peripheral blood. The chain is built from TRBV12-3 or TRBV12-4 and TRBJ1-2; tentatively, D is TRBD1 (5 bases). The sequence was obtained from a woman at least 80 years old with acute or convalescent COVID-19. In nucleotides, the CDR3 is TGTGCCAGCAGCCTAGCGGGGGAGGATGGCTACACCTTC. This translates into CASSLAGEDGYTF.